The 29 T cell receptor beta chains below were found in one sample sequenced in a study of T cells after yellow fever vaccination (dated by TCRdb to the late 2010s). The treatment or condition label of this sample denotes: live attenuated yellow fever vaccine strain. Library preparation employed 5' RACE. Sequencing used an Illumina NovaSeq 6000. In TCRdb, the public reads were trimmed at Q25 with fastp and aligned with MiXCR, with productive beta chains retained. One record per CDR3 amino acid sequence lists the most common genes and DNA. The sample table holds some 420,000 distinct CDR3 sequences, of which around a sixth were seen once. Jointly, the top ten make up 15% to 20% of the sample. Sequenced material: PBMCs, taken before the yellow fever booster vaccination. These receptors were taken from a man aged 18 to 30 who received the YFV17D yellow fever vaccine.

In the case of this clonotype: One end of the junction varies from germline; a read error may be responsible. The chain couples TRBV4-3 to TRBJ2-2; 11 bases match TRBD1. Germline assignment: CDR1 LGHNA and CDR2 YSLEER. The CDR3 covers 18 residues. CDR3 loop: CASSQDLRDRGWTGELFF. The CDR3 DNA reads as TGCGCGAGCAGCCAAGATCTCCGGGACAGGGGGTGGACCGGGGAGCTGTTTTTT.

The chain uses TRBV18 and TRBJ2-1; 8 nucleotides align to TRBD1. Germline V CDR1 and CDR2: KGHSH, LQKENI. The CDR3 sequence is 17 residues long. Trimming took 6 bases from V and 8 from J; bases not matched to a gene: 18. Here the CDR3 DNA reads TGTGCCAGCTCCCCCGGCCCGGACAGGGCTCTAACTGATGAGCAGTTCTTC. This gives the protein CASSPGPDRALTDEQFF.

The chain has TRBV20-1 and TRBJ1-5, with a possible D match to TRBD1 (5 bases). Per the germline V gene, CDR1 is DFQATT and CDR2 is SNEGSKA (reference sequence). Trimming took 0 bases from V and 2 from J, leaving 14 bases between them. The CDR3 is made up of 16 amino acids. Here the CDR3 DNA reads TGCAGTGCTAGAGACTATAGGGGTAGCGGCAATCAGCCCCAGCATTTT. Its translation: CSARDYRGSGNQPQHF.

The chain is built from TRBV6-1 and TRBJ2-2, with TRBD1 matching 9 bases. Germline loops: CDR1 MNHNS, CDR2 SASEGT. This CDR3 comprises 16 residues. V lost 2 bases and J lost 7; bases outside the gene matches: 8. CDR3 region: CASSERRTGVIGELFF. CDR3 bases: TGTGCCAGCAGTGAAAGAAGGACAGGGGTCATCGGGGAGCTGTTTTTT.

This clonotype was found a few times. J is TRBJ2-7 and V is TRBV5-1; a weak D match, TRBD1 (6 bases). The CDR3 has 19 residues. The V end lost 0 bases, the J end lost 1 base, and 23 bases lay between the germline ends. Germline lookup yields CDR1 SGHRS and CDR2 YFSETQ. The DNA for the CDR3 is TGCGCCAGCAGCTTGGCCAGCGTCCAGGGGAAGTTTATATCCTACGAGCAGTACTTC. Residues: CASSLASVQGKFISYEQYF.

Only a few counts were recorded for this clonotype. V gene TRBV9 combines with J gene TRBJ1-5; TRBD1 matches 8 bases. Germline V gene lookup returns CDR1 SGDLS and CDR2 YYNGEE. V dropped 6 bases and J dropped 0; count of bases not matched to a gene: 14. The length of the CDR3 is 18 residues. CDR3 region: CASIPLKTGDTSNQPQHF. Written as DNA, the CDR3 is TGTGCCAGCATCCCGTTGAAGACAGGGGACACTAGCAATCAGCCCCAGCATTTT.

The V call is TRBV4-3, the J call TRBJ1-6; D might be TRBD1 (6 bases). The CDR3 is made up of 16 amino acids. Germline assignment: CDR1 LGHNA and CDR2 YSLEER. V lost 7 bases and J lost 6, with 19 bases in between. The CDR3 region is CASKDVGGAPNSPLHF. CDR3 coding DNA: TGCGCCAGCAAGGACGTGGGGGGGGCGCCTAATTCACCCCTCCACTTT.

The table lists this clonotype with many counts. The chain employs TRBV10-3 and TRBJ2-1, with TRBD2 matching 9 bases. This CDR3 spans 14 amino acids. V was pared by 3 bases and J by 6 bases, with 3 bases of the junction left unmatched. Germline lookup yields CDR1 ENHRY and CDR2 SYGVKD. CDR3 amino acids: CAISDGGGGNEQFF. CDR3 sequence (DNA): TGTGCCATCAGTGATGGCGGGGGGGGCAATGAGCAGTTCTTC.

CDR3 amino acids: CASSQKNQPQHF. As DNA, the CDR3 is TGTGCCAGCAGCCAGAAGAATCAGCCCCAGCATTTT. The gene calls are TRBV7-8 and TRBJ1-5; no clear D gene. Germline lookup yields CDR1 SGHVS and CDR2 FQNEAQ. The CDR3 covers 12 residues. The V and J ends lost 5 bases and 4 bases respectively, with 6 bases between them.

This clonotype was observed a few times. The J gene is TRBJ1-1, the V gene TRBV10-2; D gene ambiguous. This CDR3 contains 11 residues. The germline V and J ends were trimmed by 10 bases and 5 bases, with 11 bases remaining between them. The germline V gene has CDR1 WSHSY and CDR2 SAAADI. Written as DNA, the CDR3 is TGCGCCACCAACCTGGGGACTGAAGCTTTCTTT. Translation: CATNLGTEAFF.

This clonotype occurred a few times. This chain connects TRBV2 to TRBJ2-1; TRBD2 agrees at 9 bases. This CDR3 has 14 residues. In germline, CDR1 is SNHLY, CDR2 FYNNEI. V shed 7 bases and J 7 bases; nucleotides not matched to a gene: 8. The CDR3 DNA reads TGTGCCAGCAACCGGGGACTAGCTGGGAATGAGCAGTTCTTC. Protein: CASNRGLAGNEQFF.

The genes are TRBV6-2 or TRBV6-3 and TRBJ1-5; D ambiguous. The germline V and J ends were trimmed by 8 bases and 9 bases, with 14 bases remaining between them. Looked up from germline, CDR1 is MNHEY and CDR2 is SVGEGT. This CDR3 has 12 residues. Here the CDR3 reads CASLQTDGPQHF. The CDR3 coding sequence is TGTGCCAGCCTCCAGACGGATGGGCCCCAGCATTTT.

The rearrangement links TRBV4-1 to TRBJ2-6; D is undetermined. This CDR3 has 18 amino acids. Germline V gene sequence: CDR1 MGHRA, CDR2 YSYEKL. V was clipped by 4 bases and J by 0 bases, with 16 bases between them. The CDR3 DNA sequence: TGCGCCAGCAGCCCCACGGGCAGCTTCCGCTCTGGGGCCAACGTCCTGACTTTC. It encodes CASSPTGSFRSGANVLTF.

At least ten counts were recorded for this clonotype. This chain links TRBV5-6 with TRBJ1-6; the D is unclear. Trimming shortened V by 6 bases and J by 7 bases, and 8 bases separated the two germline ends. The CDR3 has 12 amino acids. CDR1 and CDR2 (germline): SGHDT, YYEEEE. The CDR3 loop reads CASTVWNSPLHF. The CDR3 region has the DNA TGTGCCAGCACCGTCTGGAATTCACCCCTCCACTTT.

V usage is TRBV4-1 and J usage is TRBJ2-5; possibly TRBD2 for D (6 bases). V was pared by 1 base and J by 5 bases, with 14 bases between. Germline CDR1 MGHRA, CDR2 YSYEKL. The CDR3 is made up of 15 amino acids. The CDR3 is CASSQGNGGGETQYF. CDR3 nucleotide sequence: TGCGCCAGCAGCCAAGGCAATGGGGGAGGCGAGACCCAGTACTTC.

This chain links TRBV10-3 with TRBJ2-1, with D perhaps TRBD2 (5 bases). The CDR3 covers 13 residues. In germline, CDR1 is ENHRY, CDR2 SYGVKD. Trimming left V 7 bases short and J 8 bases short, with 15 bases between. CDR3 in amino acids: CAITLGLKDEQFF. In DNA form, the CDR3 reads TGTGCCATCACACTAGGCCTTAAGGATGAGCAGTTCTTC.

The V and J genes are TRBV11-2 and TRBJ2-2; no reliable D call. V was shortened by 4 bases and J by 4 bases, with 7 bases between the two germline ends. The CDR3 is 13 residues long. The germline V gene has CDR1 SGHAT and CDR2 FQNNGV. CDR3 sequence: CASSSELTGELFF. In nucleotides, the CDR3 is TGTGCCAGCAGCTCCGAACTCACCGGGGAGCTGTTTTTT.

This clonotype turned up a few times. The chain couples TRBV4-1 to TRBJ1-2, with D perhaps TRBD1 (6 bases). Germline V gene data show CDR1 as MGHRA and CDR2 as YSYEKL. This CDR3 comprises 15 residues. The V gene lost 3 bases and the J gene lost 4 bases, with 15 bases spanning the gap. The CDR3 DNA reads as TGCGCCAGCAGCCACGCGACAGGAGTCCCCTATGGCTACACCTTC. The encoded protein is CASSHATGVPYGYTF.

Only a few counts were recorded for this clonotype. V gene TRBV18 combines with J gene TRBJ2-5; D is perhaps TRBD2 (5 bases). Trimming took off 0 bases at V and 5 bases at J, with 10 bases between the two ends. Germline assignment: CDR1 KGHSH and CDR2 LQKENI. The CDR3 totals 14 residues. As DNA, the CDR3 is TGTGCCAGCTCACCACCAGCGGTGAGGGAGACCCAGTACTTC. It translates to CASSPPAVRETQYF.

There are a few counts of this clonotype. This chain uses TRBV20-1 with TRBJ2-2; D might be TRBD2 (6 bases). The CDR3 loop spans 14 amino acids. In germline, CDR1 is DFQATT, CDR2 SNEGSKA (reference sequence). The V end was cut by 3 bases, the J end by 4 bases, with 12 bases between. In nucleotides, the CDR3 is TGCAGTGCTAGGAGGAGGGGCGGCACCGGGGAGCTGTTTTTT. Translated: CSARRRGGTGELFF.

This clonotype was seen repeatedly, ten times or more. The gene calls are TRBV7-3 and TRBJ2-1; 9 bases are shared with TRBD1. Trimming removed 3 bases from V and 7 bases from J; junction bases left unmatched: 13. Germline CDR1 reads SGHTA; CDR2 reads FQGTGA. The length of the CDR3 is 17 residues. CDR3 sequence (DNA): TGTGCCAGCAGCTTGTGGGGACAGGGTATAGTCAGGAATGAGCAGTTCTTC. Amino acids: CASSLWGQGIVRNEQFF.

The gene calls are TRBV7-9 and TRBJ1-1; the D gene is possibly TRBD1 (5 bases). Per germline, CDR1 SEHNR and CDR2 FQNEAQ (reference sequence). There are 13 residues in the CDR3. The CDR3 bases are TGTGCGTACATTCCGGGGGTGAACACTGAAGCTTTCTTT. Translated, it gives CAYIPGVNTEAFF. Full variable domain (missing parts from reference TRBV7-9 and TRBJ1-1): DTGVSQNPRHKITKRGQNVTFRCDPISEHNRLYWYRQTLGQGPEFLTYFQNEAQLEKSRLLSDRFSAERPKGSFSTLEIQRTEQGDSAMYLCAYIPGVNTEAFFGQGTRLTVV.

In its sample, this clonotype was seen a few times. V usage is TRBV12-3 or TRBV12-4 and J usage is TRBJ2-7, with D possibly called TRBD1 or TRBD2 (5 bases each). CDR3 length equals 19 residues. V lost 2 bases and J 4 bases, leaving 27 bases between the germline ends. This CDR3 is CASSLSLSPTGTEPYEQYF. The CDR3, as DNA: TGTGCCAGCAGTTTATCTTTGTCGCCCACCGGGACGGAACCTTACGAGCAGTACTTC.

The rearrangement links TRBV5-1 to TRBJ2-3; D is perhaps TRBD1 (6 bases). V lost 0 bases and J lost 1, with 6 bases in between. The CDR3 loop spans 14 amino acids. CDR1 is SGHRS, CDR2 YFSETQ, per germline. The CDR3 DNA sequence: TGCGCCAGCAGCTTGGAGGGGGGCACAGATACGCAGTATTTT. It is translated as CASSLEGGTDTQYF.

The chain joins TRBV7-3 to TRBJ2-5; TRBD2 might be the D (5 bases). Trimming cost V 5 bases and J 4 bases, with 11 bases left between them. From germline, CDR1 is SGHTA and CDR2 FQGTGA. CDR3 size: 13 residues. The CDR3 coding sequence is TGTGCCAGCAGCAGGAGAGAGGGAGAGACCCAGTACTTC. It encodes CASSRREGETQYF.

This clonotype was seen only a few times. The CDR3 DNA is TGTGCCAGCAGCTTAACCGGGGCCAACATTCAGTACTTC. It yields the protein CASSLTGANIQYF. The V and J genes are TRBV7-6 and TRBJ2-4, with D possibly being TRBD1 or TRBD2 (5 bases each). The length of the CDR3 is 13 residues. Trimming shortened V by 2 bases and J by 7 bases, and 9 bases separated the two germline ends. Germline assignment: CDR1 SGHVS and CDR2 FNYEAQ. The full variable domain, with the rest looked up from reference TRBV7-6 and TRBJ2-4, is GAGVSQSPRYKVTKRGQDVALRCDPISGHVSLYWYRQALGQGPEFLTYFNYEAQQDKSGLPNDRFSAERPEGSISTLTIQRTEQRDSAMYRCASSLTGANIQYFGAGTRLSVL.

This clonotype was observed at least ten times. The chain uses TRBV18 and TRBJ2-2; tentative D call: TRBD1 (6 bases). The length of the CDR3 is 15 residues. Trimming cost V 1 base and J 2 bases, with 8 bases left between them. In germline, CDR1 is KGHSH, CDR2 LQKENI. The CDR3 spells CASSPLQGNTGELFF. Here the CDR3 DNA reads TGTGCCAGCTCACCACTACAGGGAAACACCGGGGAGCTGTTTTTT.

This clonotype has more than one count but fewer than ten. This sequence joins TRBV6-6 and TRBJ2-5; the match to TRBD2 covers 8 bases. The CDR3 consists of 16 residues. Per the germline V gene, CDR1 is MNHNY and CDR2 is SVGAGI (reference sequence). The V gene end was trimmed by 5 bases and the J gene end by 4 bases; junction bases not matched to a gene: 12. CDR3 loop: CASSPPSGGGRETQYF. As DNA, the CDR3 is TGTGCCAGCAGTCCCCCTTCTGGCGGGGGGAGAGAGACCCAGTACTTC.

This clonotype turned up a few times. The CDR3 nucleotides are TGTGCCAGCAGCTTCGTCGACAGGGGGTACGAGCAGTACGTC. Translation gives CASSFVDRGYEQYV. The chain employs TRBV7-8 and TRBJ2-7; 9 bases fit TRBD1. Germline V gene lookup returns CDR1 SGHVS and CDR2 FQNEAQ. This CDR3 has 14 amino acids. V lost 3 bases to trimming and J lost 4 bases; unmatched junction nucleotides: 4.